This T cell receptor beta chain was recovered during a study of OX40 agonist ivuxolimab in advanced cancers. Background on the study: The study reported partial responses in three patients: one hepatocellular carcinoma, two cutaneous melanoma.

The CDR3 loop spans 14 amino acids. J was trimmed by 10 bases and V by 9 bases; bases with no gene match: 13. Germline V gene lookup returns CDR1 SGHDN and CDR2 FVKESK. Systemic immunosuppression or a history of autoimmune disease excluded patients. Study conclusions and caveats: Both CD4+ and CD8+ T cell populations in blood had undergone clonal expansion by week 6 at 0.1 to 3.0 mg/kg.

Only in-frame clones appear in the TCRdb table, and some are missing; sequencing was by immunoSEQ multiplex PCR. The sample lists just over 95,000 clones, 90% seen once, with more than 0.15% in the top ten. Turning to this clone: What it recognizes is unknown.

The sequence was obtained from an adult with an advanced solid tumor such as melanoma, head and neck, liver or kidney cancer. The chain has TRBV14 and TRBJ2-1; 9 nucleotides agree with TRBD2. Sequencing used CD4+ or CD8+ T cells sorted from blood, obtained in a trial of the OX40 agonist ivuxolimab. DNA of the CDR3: TGTGCCAGTGGACAGCGGGGGGCCCAACACGAGCAGTTCTTC. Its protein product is CASGQRGAQHEQFF.